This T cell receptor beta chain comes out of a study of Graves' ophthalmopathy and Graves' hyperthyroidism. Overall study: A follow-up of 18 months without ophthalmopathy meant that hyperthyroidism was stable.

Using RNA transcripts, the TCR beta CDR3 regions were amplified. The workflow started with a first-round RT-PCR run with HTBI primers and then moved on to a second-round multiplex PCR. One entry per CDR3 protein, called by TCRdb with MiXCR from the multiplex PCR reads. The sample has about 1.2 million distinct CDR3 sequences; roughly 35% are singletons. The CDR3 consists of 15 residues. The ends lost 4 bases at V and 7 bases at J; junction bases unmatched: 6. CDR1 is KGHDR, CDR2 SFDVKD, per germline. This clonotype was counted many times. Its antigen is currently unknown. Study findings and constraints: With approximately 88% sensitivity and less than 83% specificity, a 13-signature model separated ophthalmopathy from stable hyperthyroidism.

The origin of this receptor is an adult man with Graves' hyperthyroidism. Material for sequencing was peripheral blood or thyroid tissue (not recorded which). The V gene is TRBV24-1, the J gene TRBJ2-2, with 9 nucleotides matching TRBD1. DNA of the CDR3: TGTGCCACCAGTGACCGGGACAGGGCCTTCGGGGAGCTGTTTTTT. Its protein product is CATSDRDRAFGELFF.